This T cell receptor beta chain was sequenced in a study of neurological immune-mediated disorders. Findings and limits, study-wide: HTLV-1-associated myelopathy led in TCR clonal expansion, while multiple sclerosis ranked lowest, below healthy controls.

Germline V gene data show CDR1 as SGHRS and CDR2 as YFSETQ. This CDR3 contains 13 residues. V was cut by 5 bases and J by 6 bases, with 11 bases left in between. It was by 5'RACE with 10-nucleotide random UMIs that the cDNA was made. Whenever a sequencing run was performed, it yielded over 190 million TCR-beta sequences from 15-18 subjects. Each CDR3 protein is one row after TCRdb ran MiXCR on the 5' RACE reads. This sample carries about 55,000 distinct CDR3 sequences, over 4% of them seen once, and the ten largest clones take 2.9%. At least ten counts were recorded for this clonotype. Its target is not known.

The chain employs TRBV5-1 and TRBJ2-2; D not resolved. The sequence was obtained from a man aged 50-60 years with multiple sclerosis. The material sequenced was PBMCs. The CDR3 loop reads CASRARFSGELFF. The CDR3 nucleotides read TGCGCCAGCAGGGCTCGGTTTTCCGGGGAGCTGTTTTTT.